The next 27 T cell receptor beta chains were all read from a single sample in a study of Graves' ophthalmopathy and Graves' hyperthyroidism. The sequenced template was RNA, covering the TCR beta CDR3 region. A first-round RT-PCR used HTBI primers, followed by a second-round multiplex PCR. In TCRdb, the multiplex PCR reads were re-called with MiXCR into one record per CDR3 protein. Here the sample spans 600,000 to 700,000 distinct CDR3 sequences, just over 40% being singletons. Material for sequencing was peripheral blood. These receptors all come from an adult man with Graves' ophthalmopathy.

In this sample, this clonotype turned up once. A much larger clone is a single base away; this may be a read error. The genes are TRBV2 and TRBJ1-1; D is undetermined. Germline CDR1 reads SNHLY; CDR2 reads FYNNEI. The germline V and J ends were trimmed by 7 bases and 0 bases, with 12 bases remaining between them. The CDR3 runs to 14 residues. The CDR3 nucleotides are TGTGCCAGCAATAGGATGGCGGTGAACACTGAAGCTTTCTTT. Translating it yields CASNRMAVNTEAFF.

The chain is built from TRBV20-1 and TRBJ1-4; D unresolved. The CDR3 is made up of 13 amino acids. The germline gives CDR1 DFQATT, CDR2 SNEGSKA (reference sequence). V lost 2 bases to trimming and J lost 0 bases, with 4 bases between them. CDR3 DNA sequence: TGCAGTGCTAGACCAGCAACTAATGAAAAACTGTTTTTT. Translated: CSARPATNEKLFF.

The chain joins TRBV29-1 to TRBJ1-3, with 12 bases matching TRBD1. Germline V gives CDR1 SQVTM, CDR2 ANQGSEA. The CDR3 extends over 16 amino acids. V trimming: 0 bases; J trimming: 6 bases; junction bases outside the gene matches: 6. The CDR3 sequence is CSVEDMGQGAENTIYF. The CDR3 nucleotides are TGCAGCGTTGAAGATATGGGACAGGGGGCTGAAAACACCATATATTTT. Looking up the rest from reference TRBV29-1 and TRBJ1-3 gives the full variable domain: SAVISQKPSRDICQRGTSLTIQCQVDSQVTMMFWYRQQPGQSLTLIATANQGSEATYESGFVIDKFPISRPNLTFSTLTVSNMSPEDSSIYLCSVEDMGQGAENTIYFGEGSWLTVV.

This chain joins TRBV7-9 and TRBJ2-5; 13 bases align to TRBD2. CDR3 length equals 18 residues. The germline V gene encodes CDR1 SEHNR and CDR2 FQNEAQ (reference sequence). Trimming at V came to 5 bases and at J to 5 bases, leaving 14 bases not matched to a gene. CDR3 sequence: CASSPRTSGRFGRETQYF. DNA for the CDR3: TGTGCCAGCAGCCCCAGGACTAGCGGGAGATTTGGCCGGGAGACCCAGTACTTC.

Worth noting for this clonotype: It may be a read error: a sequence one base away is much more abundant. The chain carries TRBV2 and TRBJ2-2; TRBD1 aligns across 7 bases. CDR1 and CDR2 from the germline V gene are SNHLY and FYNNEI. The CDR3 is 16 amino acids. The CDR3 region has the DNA TGCGCCAGCAGTGGGGCAGGGGGAACGAACACCGGGGAGCTGTTTTTT. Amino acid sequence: CASSGAGGTNTGELFF. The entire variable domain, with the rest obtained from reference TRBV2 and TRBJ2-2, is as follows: EPEVTQTPSHQVTQMGQEVILRCVPISNHLYFYWYRQILGQKVEFLVSFYNNEISEKSEIFDDQFSVERPDGSNFTLKIRSTKLEDSAMYFCASSGAGGTNTGELFFGEGSRLTVL.

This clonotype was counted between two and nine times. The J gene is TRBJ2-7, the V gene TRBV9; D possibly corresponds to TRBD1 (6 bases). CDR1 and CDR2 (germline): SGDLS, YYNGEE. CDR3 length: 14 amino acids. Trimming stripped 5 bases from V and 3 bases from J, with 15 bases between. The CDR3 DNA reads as TGTGCCAGCAGTTTAAGACAGGCATACTACGAGCAGTACTTC. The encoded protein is CASSLRQAYYEQYF.

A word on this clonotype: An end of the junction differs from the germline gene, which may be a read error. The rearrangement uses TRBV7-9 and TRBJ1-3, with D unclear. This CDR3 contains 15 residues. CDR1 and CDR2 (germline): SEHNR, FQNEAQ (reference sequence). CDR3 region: CASSVAPGIGNTIYF. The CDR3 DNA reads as TGTGCCAGCAGCGTAGCCCCGGGGATTGGAAACACCATATATTTT.

The CDR3 loop reads CRMRDTPNTEAFF. The CDR3 coding sequence is TGCAGGATGAGGGACACCCCGAACACTGAAGCTTTCTTT. This sequence joins TRBV29-1 and TRBJ1-1, with D perhaps matching TRBD1 (6 bases). The germline V gene encodes CDR1 SQVTM and CDR2 ANQGSEA. This CDR3 has 13 residues.

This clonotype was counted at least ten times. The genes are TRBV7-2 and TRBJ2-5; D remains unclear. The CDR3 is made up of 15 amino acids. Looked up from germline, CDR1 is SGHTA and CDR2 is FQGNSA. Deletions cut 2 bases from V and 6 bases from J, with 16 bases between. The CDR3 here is CASSLIEDLYQTQYF. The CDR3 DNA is TGTGCCAGCAGCTTAATAGAGGACCTGTACCAGACCCAGTACTTC.

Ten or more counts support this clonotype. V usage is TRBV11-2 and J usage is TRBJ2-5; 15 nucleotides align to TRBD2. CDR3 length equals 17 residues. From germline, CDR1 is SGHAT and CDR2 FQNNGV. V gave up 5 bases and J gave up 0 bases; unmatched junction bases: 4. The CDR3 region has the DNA TGTGCCAGCAGCGAGGGACTAGCGGGGGGACACCAAGAGACCCAGTACTTC. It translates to CASSEGLAGGHQETQYF.

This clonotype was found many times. The DNA of the CDR3 is TGTGCCAGCAGGTGGGACTCCAGCTACGAGCAGTACTTC. Its translation: CASRWDSSYEQYF. J is TRBJ2-7 and V is TRBV7-2; TRBD2 might be the D (6 bases). The CDR3 is made up of 13 amino acids. The ends were cut back, 6 bases at V and 3 bases at J, with 12 bases in the middle. Germline CDR1 SGHTA, CDR2 FQGNSA.

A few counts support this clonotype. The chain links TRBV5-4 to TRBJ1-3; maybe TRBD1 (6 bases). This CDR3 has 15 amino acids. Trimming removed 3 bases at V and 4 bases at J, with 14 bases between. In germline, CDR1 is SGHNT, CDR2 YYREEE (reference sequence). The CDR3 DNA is TGTGCCAGCAGCTCCTATACAGGGTCCGGAAACACCATATATTTT. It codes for CASSSYTGSGNTIYF.

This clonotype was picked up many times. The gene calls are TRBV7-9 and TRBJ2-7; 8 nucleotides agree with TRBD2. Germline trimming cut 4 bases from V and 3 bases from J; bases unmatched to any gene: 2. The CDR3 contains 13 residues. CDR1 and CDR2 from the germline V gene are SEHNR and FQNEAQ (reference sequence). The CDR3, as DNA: TGTGCCAGCAGCTCCGCGGGAGGCTACGAGCAGTACTTC. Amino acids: CASSSAGGYEQYF. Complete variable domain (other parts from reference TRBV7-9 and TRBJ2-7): DTGVSQNPRHKITKRGQNVTFRCDPISEHNRLYWYRQTLGQGPEFLTYFQNEAQLEKSRLLSDRFSAERPKGSFSTLEIQRTEQGDSAMYLCASSSAGGYEQYFGPGTRLTVT.

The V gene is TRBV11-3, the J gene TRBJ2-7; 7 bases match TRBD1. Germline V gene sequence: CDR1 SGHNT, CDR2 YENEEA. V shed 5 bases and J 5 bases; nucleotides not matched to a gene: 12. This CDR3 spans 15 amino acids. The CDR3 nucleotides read TGTGCCAGCAGCGCCTGGGGTGACAGGGCTAACGAGCAGTACTTC. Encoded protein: CASSAWGDRANEQYF.

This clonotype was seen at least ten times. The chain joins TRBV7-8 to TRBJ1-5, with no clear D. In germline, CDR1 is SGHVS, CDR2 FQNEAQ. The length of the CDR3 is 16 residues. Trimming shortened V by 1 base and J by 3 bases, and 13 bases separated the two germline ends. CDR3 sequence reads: CASSLEANRVNQPQHF. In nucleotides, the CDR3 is TGTGCCAGCAGCTTAGAAGCTAATAGGGTCAATCAGCCCCAGCATTTT.

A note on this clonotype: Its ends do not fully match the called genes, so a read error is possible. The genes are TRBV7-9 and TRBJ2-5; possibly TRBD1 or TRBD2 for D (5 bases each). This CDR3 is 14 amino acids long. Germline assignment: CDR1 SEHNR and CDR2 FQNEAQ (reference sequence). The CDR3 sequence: CASSLPGTKETQYF. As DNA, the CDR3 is TGCGCCAGCAGCCTCCCGGGGACGAAAGAGACCCAGTACTTC.

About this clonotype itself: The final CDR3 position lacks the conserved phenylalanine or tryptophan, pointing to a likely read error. The DNA for the CDR3 is TGTGCCAGCATCTCCCACCCGGGCAACAATCAGCCCCAGCATTTA. It specifies CASISHPGNNQPQHL. The genes are TRBV9 and TRBJ1-5; unclear D gene. Looked up from germline, CDR1 is SGDLS and CDR2 is YYNGEE. The CDR3 has 15 amino acids. V was trimmed by 6 bases and J by 3 bases, leaving 16 bases between them.

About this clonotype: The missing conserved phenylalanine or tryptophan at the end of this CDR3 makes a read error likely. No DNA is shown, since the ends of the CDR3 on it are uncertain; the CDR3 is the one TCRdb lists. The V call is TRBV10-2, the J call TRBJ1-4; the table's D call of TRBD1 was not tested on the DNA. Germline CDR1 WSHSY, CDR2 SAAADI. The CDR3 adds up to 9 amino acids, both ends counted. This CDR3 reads CASSGGTGV.

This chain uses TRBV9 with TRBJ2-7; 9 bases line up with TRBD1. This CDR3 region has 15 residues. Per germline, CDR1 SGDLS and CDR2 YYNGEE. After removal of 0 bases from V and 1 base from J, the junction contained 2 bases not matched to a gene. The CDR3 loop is CASSVGGTGSYEQYF. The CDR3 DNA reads TGTGCCAGCAGCGTAGGTGGGACAGGGTCCTACGAGCAGTACTTC.

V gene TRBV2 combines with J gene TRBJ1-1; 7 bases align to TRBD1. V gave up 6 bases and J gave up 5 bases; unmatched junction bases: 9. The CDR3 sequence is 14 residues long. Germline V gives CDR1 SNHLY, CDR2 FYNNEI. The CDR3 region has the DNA TGTGCCAGCAGGGGACAGCATGGAAAGACTGAAGCTTTCTTT. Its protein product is CASRGQHGKTEAFF.

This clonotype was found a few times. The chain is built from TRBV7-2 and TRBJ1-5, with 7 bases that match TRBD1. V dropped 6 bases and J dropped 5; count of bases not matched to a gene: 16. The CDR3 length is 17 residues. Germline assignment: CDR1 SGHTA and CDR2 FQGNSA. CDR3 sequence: CASSAQYRGAKHQPQHF. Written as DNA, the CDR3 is TGTGCCAGCAGTGCTCAGTACAGGGGCGCTAAGCATCAGCCCCAGCATTTT. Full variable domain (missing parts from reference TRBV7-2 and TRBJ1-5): GAGVSQSPSNKVTEKGKDVELRCDPISGHTALYWYRQSLGQGLEFLIYFQGNSAPDKSGLPSDRFSAERTGGSVSTLTIQRTQQEDSAVYLCASSAQYRGAKHQPQHFGDGTRLSIL.

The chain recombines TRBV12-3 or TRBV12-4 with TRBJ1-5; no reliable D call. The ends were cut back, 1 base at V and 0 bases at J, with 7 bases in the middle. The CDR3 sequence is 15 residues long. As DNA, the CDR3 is TGTGCCAGCAGTTTAGTGTGGTCTAGCAATCAGCCCCAGCATTTT. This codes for CASSLVWSSNQPQHF.

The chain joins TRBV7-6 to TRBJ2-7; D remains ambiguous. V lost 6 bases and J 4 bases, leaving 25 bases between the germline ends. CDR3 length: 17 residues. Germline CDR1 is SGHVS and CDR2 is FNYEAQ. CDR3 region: CASSGAEPRTVGYEQYF. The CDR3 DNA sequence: TGTGCCAGCAGTGGCGCAGAACCTCGGACGGTGGGGTACGAGCAGTACTTC.

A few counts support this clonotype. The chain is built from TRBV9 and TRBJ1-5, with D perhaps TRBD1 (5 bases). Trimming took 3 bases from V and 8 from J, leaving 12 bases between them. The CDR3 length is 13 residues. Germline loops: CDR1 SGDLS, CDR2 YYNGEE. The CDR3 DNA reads TGTGCCAGCAGCGAAGGCCTGGGGGAGCCCCAGCATTTT. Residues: CASSEGLGEPQHF.

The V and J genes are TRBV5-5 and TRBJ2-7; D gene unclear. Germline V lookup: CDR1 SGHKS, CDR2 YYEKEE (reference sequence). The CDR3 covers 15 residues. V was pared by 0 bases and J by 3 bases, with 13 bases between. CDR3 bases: TGTGCCAGCAGCTTGGTGTCCAGACGGCTCTACGAGCAGTACTTC. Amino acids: CASSLVSRRLYEQYF.

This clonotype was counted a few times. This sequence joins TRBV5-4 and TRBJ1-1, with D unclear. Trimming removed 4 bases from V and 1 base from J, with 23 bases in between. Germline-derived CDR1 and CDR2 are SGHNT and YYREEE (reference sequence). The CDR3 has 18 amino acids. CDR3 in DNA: TGTGCCAGCAGCCAAGATGCCTTCCTTGTAACCCCGAACACTGAAGCTTTCTTT. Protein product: CASSQDAFLVTPNTEAFF. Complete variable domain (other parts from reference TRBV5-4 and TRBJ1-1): ETGVTQSPTHLIKTRGQQVTLRCSSQSGHNTVSWYQQALGQGPQFIFQYYREEENGRGNFPPRFSGLQFPNYSSELNVNALELDDSALYLCASSQDAFLVTPNTEAFFGQGTRLTVV.

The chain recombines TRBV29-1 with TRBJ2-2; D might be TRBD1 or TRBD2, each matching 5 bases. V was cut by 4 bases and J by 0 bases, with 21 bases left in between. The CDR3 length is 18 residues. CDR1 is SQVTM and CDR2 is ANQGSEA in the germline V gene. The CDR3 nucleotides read TGCAGCGTTGCGAGTCGTGGGGTGGGGACCGCGAACACCGGGGAGCTGTTTTTT. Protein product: CSVASRGVGTANTGELFF.